This TCR beta chain was identified during a study of shared clonotypes between healthy human individuals. Study conclusions and caveats: Clonotype sharing across donors was expected to vary with sequencing depth.

Of note for this clone: Its antigen is unidentified.

This was a deep-level run. Profiling relied on immunoSEQ multiplex PCR, and the TCRdb table lists in-frame clones only, not all of them. The sample shows fewer than 650,000 clones, about three quarters of them seen only once. Researchers drew on roughly 82 million PBMCs for genomic DNA from unsorted samples. This CDR3 is built from 15 residues. Germline CDR1 reads SEHNR; CDR2 reads FQNEAQ (reference sequence). The ends were cut back, 5 bases at V and 4 bases at J, with 12 bases in the middle. The TCR was taken from a woman aged 40-49 years in good health. Some clones in this sample may be carry-over from other donors' samples. The sequencing sample was made of PBMCs. This rearrangement joins TRBV7-9 to TRBJ1-6; D might be TRBD1 (6 bases). The CDR3: CASSQGQSYNSPLHF. The CDR3 DNA reads as TGTGCCAGCAGCCAAGGACAGTCGTATAATTCACCCCTCCACTTT.